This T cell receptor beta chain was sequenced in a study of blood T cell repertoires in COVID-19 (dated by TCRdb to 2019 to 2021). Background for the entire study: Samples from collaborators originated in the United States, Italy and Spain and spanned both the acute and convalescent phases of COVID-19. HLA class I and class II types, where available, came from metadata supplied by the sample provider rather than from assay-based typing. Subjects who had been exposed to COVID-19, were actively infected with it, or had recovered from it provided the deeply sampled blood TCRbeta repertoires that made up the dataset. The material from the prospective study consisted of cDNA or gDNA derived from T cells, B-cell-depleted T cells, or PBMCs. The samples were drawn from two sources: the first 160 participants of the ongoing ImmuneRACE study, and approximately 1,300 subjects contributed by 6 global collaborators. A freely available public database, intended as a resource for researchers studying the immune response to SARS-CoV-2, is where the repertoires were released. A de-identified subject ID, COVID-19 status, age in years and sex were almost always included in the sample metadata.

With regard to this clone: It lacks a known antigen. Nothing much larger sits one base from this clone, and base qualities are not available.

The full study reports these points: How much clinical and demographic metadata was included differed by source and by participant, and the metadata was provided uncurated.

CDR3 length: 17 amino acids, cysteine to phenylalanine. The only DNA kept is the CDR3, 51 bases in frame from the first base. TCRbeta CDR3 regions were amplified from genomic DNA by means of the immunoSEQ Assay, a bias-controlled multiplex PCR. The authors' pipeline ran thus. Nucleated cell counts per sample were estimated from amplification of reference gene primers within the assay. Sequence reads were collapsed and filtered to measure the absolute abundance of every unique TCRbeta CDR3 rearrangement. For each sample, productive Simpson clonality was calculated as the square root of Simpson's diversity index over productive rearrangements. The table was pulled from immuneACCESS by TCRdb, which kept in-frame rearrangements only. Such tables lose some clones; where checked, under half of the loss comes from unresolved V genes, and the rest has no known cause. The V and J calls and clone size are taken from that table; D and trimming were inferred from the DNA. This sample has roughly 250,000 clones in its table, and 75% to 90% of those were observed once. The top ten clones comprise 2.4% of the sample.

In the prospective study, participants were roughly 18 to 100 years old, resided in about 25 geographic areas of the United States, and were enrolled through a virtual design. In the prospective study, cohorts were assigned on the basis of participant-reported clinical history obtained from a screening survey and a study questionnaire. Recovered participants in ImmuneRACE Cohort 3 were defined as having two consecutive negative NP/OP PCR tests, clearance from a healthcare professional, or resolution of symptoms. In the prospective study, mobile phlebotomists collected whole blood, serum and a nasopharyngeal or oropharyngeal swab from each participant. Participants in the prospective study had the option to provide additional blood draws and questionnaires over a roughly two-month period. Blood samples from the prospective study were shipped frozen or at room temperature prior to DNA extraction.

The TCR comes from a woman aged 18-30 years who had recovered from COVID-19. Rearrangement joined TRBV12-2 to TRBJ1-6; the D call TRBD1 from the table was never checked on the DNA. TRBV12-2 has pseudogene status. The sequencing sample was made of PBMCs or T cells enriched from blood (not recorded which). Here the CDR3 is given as CASRLYPGQTYNSPLHF. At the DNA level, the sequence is TGTGCAAGTCGCTTATACCCAGGGCAGACCTATAATTCACCCCTCCACTTT.